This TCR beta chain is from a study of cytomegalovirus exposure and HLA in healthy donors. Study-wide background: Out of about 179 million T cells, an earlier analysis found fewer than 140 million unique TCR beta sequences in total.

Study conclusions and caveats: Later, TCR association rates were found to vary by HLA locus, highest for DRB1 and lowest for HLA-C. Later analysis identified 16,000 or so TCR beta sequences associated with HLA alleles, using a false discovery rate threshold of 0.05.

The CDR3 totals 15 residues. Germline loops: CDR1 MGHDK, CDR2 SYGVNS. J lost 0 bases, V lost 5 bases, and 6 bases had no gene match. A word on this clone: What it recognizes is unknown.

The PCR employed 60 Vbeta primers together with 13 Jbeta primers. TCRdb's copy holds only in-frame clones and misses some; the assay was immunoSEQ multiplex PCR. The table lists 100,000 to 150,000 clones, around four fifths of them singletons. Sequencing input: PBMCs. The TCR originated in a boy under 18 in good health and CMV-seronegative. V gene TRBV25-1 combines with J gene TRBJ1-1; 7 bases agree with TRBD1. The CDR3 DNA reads TGTGCCAGCAGTCGCCATGGGACAGTGAACACTGAAGCTTTCTTT. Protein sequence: CASSRHGTVNTEAFF.